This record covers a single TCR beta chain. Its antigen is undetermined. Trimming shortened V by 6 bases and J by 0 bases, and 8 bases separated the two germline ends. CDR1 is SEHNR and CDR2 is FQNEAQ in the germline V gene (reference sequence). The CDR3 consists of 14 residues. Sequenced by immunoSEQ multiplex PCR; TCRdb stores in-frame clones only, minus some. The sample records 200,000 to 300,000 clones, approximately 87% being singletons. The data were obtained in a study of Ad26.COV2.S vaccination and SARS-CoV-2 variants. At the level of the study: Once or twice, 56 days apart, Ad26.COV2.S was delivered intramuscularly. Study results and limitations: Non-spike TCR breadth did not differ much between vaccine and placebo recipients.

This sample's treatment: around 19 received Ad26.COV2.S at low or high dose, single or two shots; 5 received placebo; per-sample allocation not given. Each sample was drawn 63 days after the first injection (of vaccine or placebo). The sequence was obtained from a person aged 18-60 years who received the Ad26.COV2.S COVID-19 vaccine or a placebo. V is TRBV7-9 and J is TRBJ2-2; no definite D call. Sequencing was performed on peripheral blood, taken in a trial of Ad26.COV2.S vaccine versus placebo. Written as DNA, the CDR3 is TGTGCCAGCAGGGGTGGGGCGAACACCGGGGAGCTGTTTTTT. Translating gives CASRGGANTGELFF.